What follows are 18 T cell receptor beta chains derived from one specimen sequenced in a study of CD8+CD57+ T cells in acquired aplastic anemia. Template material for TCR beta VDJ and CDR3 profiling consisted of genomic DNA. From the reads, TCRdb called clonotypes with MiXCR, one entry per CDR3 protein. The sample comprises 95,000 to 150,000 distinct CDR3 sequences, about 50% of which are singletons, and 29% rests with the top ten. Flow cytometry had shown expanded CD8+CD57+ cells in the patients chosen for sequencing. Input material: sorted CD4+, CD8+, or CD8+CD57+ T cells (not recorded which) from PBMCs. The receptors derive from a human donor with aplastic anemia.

The CDR3 region is CSARVERPPYEQYF. CDR3 sequence (DNA): TGCAGTGCTAGAGTGGAGCGGCCTCCCTACGAGCAGTACTTC. The V gene is TRBV20-1, the J gene TRBJ2-7, with D perhaps matching TRBD2 (5 bases). In germline, CDR1 is DFQATT, CDR2 SNEGSKA (reference sequence). V was shortened by 1 base and J by 2 bases, with 12 bases between the two germline ends. The CDR3 is made up of 14 amino acids.

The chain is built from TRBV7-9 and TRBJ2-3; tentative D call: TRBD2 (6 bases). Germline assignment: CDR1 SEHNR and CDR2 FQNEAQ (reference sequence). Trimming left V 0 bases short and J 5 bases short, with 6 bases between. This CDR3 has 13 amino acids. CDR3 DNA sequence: TGTGCCAGCAGCTTAGCGCGGGGAGATACGCAGTATTTT. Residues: CASSLARGDTQYF.

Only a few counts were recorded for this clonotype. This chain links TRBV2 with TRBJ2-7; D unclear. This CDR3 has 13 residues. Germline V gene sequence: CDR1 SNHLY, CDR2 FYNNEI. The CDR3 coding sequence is TGTGCTTCAGCAGTGGTACCTGCCGGCGAGCAGTACTTC. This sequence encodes CASAVVPAGEQYF.

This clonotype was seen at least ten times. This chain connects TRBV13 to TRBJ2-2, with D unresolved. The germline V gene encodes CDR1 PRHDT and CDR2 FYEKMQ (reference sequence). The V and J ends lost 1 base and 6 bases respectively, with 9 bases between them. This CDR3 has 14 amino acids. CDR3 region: CASSLELWAGELFF. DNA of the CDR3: TGTGCCAGCAGCTTAGAACTGTGGGCCGGGGAGCTGTTTTTT.

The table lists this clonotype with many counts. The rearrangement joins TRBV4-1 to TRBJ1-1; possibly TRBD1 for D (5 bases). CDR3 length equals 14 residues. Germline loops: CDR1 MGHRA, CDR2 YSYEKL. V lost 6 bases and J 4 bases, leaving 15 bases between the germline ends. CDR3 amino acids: CASSREGSGTEAFF. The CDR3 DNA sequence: TGCGCCAGCAGTCGTGAGGGGTCGGGCACTGAAGCTTTCTTT.

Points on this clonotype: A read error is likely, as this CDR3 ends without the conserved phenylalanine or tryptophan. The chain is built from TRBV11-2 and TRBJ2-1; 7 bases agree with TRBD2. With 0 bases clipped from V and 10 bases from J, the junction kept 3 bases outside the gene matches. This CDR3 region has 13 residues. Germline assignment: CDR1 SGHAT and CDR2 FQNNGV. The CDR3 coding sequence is TGTGCCAGCAGCTTAGATTCCGGGGGGGAGCAGTTCTCC. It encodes CASSLDSGGEQFS.

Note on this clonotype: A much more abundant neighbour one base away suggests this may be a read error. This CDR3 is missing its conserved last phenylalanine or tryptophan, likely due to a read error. The CDR3 here is CASSLAQTGAEAFS. The CDR3 bases are TGTGCCAGCAGTTTAGCCCAGACGGGTGCCGAAGCTTTCTCT. The chain joins TRBV12-3 or TRBV12-4 to TRBJ1-1; D is uncertain. Trimming cost V 0 bases and J 8 bases, with 13 bases left between them. This CDR3 contains 14 residues.

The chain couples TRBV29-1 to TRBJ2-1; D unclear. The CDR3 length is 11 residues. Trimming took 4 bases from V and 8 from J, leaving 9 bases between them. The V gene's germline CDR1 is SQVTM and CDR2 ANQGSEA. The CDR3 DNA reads TGCAGCGTTGGCCCAGGCGATGAGCAGTTCTTC. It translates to CSVGPGDEQFF.

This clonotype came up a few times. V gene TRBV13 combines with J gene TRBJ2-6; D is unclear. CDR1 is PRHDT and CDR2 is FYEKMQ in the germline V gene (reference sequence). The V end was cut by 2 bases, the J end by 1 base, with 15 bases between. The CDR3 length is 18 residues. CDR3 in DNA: TGTGCCAGCAGCTTACGCATTGTCGGGTGGTCTGGGGCCAACGTCCTGACTTTC. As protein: CASSLRIVGWSGANVLTF.

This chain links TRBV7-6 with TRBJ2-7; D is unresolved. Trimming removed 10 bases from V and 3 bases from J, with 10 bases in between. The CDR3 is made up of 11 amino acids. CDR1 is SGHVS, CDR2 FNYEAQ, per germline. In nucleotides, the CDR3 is TGTGCCACTGGGGTCAGCTACGAGCAGTACTTC. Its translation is CATGVSYEQYF.

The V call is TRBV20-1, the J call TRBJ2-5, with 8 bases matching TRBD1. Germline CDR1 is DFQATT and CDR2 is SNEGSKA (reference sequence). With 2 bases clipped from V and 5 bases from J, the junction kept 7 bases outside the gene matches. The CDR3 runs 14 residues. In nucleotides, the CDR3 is TGCAGTGCTAGAAAGACAGGGGAATGGGAGACCCAGTACTTC. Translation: CSARKTGEWETQYF.

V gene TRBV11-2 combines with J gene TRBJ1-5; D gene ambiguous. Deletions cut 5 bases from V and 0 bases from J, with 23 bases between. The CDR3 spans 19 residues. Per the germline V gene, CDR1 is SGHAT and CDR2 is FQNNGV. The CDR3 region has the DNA TGTGCCAGCAGCCAGAAAGGGCACATGATGATGGATAGCAATCAGCCCCAGCATTTT. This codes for CASSQKGHMMMDSNQPQHF.

CDR3 in DNA: TGTGCCAGCAGCTTAGATAGCGGGTTTAACTATGGCTACACCTTC. It translates to CASSLDSGFNYGYTF. The chain employs TRBV7-8 and TRBJ1-2; D gene unclear. Trimming took 1 base from V and 1 from J, leaving 10 bases between them. The CDR3 sequence is 15 residues long. The germline CDR1 and CDR2 sequences are SGHVS and FQNEAQ.

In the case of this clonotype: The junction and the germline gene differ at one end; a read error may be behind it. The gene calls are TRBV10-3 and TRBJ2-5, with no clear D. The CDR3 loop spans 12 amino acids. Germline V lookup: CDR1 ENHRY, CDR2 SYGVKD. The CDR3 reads CASSSQQETQYF. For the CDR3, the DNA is TGCGCCAGCAGCTCCCAGCAAGAGACCCAGTACTTC.

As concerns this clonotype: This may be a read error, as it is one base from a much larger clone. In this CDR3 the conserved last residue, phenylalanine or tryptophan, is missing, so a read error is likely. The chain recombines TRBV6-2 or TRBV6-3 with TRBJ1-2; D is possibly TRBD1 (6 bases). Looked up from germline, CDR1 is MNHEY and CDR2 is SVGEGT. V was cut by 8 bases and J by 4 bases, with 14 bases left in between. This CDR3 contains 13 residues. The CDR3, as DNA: TGTGCCAGCGGCACACAGGGTTTCTATGGCTACACCTCC. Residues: CASGTQGFYGYTS.

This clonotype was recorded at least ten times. The CDR3 is CASRSTGELFF. DNA for the CDR3: TGTGCCAGCAGAAGCACCGGGGAGCTGTTTTTT. This chain uses TRBV9 with TRBJ2-2; D gene unclear. Germline V gene sequence: CDR1 SGDLS, CDR2 YYNGEE. Trimming removed 5 bases at V and 4 bases at J, with 3 bases between. This CDR3 has 11 amino acids.

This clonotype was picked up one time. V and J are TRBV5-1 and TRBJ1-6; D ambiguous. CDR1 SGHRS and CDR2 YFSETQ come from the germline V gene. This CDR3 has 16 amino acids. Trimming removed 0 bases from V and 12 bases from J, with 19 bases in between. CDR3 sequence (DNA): TGCGCCAGCAGCTTGGATCAGCCGGGAACGGGTGGACCCCTCCACTTT. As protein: CASSLDQPGTGGPLHF.

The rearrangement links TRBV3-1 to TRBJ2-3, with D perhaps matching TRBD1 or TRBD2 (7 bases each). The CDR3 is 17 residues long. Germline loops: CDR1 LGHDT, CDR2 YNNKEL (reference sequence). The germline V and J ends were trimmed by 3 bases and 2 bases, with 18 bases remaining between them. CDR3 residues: CASSHLHQGGATDTQYF. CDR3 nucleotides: TGTGCCAGCAGCCATCTCCACCAGGGGGGGGCCACAGATACGCAGTATTTT.